The text below deals with one T cell receptor (beta chain). The data derive from a study of PD-1 blockade in classical Hodgkin lymphoma. Every one of the patients relapsed after autologous stem cell transplantation (brentuximab vedotin exposure was variable). Clones were sequenced by immunoSEQ multiplex PCR, and TCRdb holds only the in-frame ones, with some missing. The sample yields 60,000 or so clones, roughly nine tenths seen once. The length of the CDR3 is 15 residues. Trimming took 4 bases from V and 1 from J; bases not matched to a gene: 3. Germline V gene lookup returns CDR1 KGHSH and CDR2 LQKENI.

The TCR originated in a human donor with classical Hodgkin lymphoma. Sequencing was performed on peripheral blood mononuclear cells (PBMCs), taken at baseline. V and J are TRBV18 and TRBJ2-5, with TRBD2 identical over 10 bases. The CDR3 DNA sequence: TGTGCCAGCTCACGGTCTAGCGGGGGCCAAGAGACCCAGTACTTC. Protein: CASSRSSGGQETQYF.